The present entry profiles one TCR beta chain with its context. The antigen is undetermined. The data are from a study of cytomegalovirus exposure and HLA in healthy donors. General study findings and limits: One variant, a missense change in DCLRE1C, was linked in a later analysis to TCR beta V- and J-gene trimming. With high specificity and sensitivity, the classifier reportedly diagnosed cytomegalovirus status. TCR beta V segments were, for the most part, productive about 87% or about 30% of the time in an earlier analysis. Sequencing probably produced one cluster of sequence variants that were highly shared.

The V gene lost 4 bases and the J gene lost 0 bases, with 13 bases spanning the gap. In germline, CDR1 is MNHEY, CDR2 SVGAGI. This CDR3 spans 16 amino acids. 60 Vbeta and 13 Jbeta primers were used in PCR. The data were produced by immunoSEQ multiplex PCR, yet TCRdb's version contains in-frame clones alone and is incomplete. The table has more than 110,000 clones, over 60% seen once. This rearrangement joins TRBV6-5 to TRBJ2-1, with D possibly matching TRBD2 (6 bases). The receptor was isolated from a male donor in good health and CMV-seropositive. The material sequenced was PBMCs. The DNA for the CDR3 is TGTGCCAGCAGTTCCTTGGGGGAGGTCTCCTACAATGAGCAGTTCTTC. It translates to CASSSLGEVSYNEQFF.